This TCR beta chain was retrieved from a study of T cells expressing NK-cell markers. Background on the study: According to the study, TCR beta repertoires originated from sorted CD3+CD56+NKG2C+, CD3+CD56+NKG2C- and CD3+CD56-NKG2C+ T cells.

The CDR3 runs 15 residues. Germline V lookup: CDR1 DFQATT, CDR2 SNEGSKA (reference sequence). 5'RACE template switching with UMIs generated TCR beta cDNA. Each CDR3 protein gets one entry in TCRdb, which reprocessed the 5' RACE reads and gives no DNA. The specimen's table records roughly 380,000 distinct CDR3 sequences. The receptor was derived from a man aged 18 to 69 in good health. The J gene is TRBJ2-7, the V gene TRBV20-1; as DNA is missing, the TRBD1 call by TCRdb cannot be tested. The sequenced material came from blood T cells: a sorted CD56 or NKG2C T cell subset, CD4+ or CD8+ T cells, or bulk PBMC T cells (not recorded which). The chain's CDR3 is CSAPERANRGYEQYF.